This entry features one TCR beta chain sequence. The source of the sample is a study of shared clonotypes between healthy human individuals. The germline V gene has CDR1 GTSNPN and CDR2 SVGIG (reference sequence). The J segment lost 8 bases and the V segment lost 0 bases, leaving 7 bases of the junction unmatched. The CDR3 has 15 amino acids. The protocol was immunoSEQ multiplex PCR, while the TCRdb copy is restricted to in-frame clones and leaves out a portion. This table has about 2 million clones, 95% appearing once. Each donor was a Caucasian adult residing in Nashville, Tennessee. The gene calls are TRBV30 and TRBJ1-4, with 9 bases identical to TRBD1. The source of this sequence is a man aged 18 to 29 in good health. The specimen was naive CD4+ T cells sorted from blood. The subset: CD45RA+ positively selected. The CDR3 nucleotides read TGTGCCTGGAGTGTCACGGACAGGGGATACGAAAAACTGTTTTTT. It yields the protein CAWSVTDRGYEKLFF.